A selection of T cell receptor beta chains follows, all from one sample in a study of vaccination effects on CD4 cells after COVID-19. These receptors' targets are unknown. Assay used: immunoSEQ multiplex PCR; TCRdb lists only in-frame clones, some missing. The data show fewer than 75,000 clones, 65% to 80% seen once. The source material was CD4+ T cells from PBMCs cultured without peptide, sampled after COVID-19 vaccination. The receptors derive from a human donor who received a COVID-19 vaccine. The CDR3 runs from the conserved cysteine through the conserved F or W. The D gene is left open where the match is weak. Rows may omit the clone size; those that give it use once, few, many or a size class.

d_gene,j_gene,abundance,v_gene,CDR3nt,CDR3aa
-,TRBJ2-6,medium-sized,TRBV5-1,TGCGCCAGCAGCGTCTACTCTGGGGCCAACGTCCTGACTTTC,CASSVYSGANVLTF
TRBD1,TRBJ1-1,-,TRBV19,TGTGCCAGTCAGGGGGCTTGGGGTGCTTTCTTT,CASQGAWGAFF
-,TRBJ2-5,once,TRBV5-1,TGCGCCAGCAGCTTGGTCCCGAACCAAGAGACCCAGTACTTC,CASSLVPNQETQYF
TRBD2,TRBJ2-1,-,TRBV7-9,TGTGCCAGCAGCCTGGGACTACGGAAGAATGAGCAGTTCTTC,CASSLGLRKNEQFF
TRBD1,TRBJ2-3,-,TRBV19,TGTGCCAGTAGTAGGGGACAGCTGTGGTCGGATACGCAGTATTTT,CASSRGQLWSDTQYF
-,TRBJ1-3,-,TRBV30,TGTGCCTGGAGTGCGGGAAACACCATATATTTT,CAWSAGNTIYF
-,TRBJ1-5,-,TRBV19,TGTGCCAGTAGTACCCCAACGGGGGTTCTGAATCAGCCCCAGCATTTT,CASSTPTGVLNQPQHF
-,TRBJ1-5,-,TRBV28,TGTGCCAGCAGTTCCGAAGGCGGGGGCAATCAGCCCCAGCATTTT,CASSSEGGGNQPQHF
-,TRBJ1-4,-,TRBV25-1,TGTGCCAGCAGTGAATATCGGCAGGGTTCTGAAAAACTGTTTTTT,CASSEYRQGSEKLFF
TRBD1,TRBJ2-4,-,TRBV6-2/TRBV6-3,TGTGCCAGCAGTATGACAGGGCCTCTAGCCAAAAACATTCAGTACTTC,CASSMTGPLAKNIQYF
TRBD1,TRBJ2-6,-,TRBV11-2,TGTGCCAGCAGCTTAGATCCGACAGGGGCCGGGGCCAACGTCCTGACTTTC,CASSLDPTGAGANVLTF
-,TRBJ1-4,-,TRBV6-6,TGTGCCAGCAGTTACTCTTTCGGGAATGAAAAACTGTTTTTT,CASSYSFGNEKLFF
-,TRBJ1-2,-,TRBV19,TGTGCCAGTAGCGAAAACAGGCCTAATAACTATGGCTACACCTTC,CASSENRPNNYGYTF
-,TRBJ2-2,-,TRBV7-2,TGTGCCAGCAGATCTGGGGGCAGCGGGGCGACCGGGGAGCTGTTTTTT,CASRSGGSGATGELFF
-,TRBJ2-5,-,TRBV7-7,TGTGCCAGCAGCAGAGGACGTGACCAAGAGACCCAGTACTTC,CASSRGRDQETQYF
TRBD1,TRBJ1-4,-,TRBV6-5,TGTGCCAGCAGTTACCGGACAGGGTTTAGCGAAAAACTGTTTTTT,CASSYRTGFSEKLFF
TRBD2,TRBJ2-1,once,TRBV4-3,TGCGCCAGCAGCCAGACTAGCGGGGGGTACCCCTCCTACAATGAGCAGTTCTTC,CASSQTSGGYPSYNEQFF
-,TRBJ1-1,-,TRBV14,TGTGCCAGCAGCCAACAACAGGAGACTGAAGCTTTCTTT,CASSQQQETEAFF
TRBD1,TRBJ1-2,-,TRBV7-3,TGTGCCAGCAGCTTAACTCCCCGAGGGCAGGGGGAAAGTGGCTACACCTTC,CASSLTPRGQGESGYTF
-,TRBJ1-3,once,TRBV28,TGTGCCAGCAGTTTTTGGGGGCGCAAGGGAAACACCATATATTTT,CASSFWGRKGNTIYF
TRBD1,TRBJ2-3,-,TRBV24-1,TGTGCCACCAGTGACCCGGACAGGTCGTGGGGGGATACGCAGTATTTT,CATSDPDRSWGDTQYF
-,TRBJ2-2,-,TRBV5-1,TGCGCCAGCAGCTTGCAATCGGGGGGCCTCGTCGGGGAGCTGTTTTTT,CASSLQSGGLVGELFF
-,TRBJ2-1,once,TRBV6-4,TGTGCCAGCAGTGAAGAGGACGGACGTCTGGGAGGTGAGCAGTTCTTC,CASSEEDGRLGGEQFF
-,TRBJ2-3,-,TRBV27,TGTGCCAGCAGTCCTTGGGGGCGGGGCACAGATACGCAGTATTTT,CASSPWGRGTDTQYF
-,TRBJ2-3,-,TRBV3-1/TRBV3-2,TGTGCCAGCAGCCAAGTCGCAGATACGCAGTATTTT,CASSQVADTQYF
TRBD1,TRBJ1-5,-,TRBV18,TGTGCCAGCTCACCACGAAGGACAGGAGACCAGCCCCAGCATTTT,CASSPRRTGDQPQHF
-,TRBJ2-5,-,TRBV6-1,TGTGCCAGCAGTGAAAAGGTAGCCATGGAGACCCAGTACTTC,CASSEKVAMETQYF
TRBD1,TRBJ1-6,few,TRBV7-2,TGTGCCAGCAGCGCCGGACAGGGGAATAAGAATTCACCCCTCCACTTT,CASSAGQGNKNSPLHF
-,TRBJ2-6,-,TRBV4-1,TGCGCCAGCAGCCAACTAGACATGATTCCCTCTGGGGCCAACGTCCTGACTTTC,CASSQLDMIPSGANVLTF
-,TRBJ1-2,-,TRBV30,TGTGCCTGGAGTGCACTCTATGGCTACACCTTC,CAWSALYGYTF
-,TRBJ1-3,-,TRBV5-6,TGTGCCAGCGCTTTACAGGGCCTCTCTGGAAACACCATATATTTT,CASALQGLSGNTIYF
-,TRBJ1-5,-,TRBV24-1,TGTGCCACCAGTGATGAGGGCAGCAATCAGCCCCAGCATTTT,CATSDEGSNQPQHF
TRBD1,TRBJ2-1,-,TRBV7-8,TGTGCCAGCAGCCATCAGAGGACAGGGGGAAATGAGCAGTTCTTC,CASSHQRTGGNEQFF
TRBD1,TRBJ2-5,-,TRBV24-1,TGTGCCACCAGTGATCCTAGGACAGGTCAAGAGACCCAGTACTTC,CATSDPRTGQETQYF
TRBD2,TRBJ2-3,-,TRBV5-1,TGCGCCAGCAGATCCGGACTAGCGGGGTACTTAACAGATACGCAGTATTTT,CASRSGLAGYLTDTQYF
-,TRBJ2-3,-,TRBV11-2,TGTGCCAGCAGGGGGGAGCTGGTTTTGTCAGATACGCAGTATTTT,CASRGELVLSDTQYF
TRBD1,TRBJ1-2,-,TRBV30,TGTGCGGGGGCCCGGACAGGGCATGGCTACACCTTC,CAGARTGHGYTF
TRBD2,TRBJ2-3,-,TRBV7-8,TGTGCCAGCAGCATCGGGACTAGTCGCGTCACAGATACGCAGTATTTT,CASSIGTSRVTDTQYF
-,TRBJ1-1,few,TRBV19,TGTGCCAGTAGTATTCCCTCCAGAAGGAACACTGAAGCTTTCTTT,CASSIPSRRNTEAFF